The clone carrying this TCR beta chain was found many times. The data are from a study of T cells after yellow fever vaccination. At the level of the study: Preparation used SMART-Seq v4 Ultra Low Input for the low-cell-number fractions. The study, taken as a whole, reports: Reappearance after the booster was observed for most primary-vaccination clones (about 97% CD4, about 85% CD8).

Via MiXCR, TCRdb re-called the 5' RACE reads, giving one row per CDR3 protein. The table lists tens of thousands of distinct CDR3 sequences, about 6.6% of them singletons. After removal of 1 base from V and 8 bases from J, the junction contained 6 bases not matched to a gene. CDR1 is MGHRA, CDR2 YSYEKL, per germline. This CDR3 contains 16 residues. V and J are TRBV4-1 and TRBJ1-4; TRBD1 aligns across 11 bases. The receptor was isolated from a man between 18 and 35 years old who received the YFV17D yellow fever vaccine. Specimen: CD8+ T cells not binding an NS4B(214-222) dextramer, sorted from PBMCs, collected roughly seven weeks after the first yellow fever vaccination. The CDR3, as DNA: TGCGCCAGCAGCCAAGTCTTTGGGACAGGGGGGGAAAAACTGTTTTTT. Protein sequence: CASSQVFGTGGEKLFF.